This T cell receptor (beta chain) came from a study of blood T cell repertoires in COVID-19. The table came from immunoSEQ multiplex PCR; TCRdb's copy has only in-frame clones and leaves some out. The data show roughly 100,000 clones, around 87% seen once. One Seattle source followed patients from active infection through their disease course. The CDR3 spans 16 residues. The J segment lost 5 bases and the V segment lost 2 bases, leaving 8 bases of the junction unmatched. Only one count was recorded for this clone. Sequenced: peripheral blood. The chain carries TRBV23-1 and TRBJ1-5; 8 nucleotides match TRBD1. TRBV23-1 is designated an ORF whose function remains uncertain. The receptor was isolated from a woman aged 45-59 years with COVID-19, enrolled during active disease. The CDR3 bases are TGCGCCAGCAGTCAACTCGGACAGGGAGGGGATCAGCCCCAGCATTTT. It translates to CASSQLGQGGDQPQHF.